The sequence of this TCR beta chain was determined in a study of Graves' ophthalmopathy and Graves' hyperthyroidism. Findings of the study overall: Built on 13 signatures, a model told ophthalmopathy apart from stable hyperthyroidism with roughly 88% sensitivity and roughly 80% specificity. In blood, most expanded thyroid clonotypes above 0.001 frequency were also detected.

RNA transcripts served as template for amplifying TCR beta CDR3 sequences. Amplification began with first-round RT-PCR using HTBI primers, then second-round multiplex PCR was performed. From the multiplex PCR reads, TCRdb called clonotypes with MiXCR, one entry per CDR3 protein. The data contain some 360,000 distinct CDR3 sequences, 17% of them singletons. At least ten counts were recorded for this clonotype. Its specificity is not known. V was trimmed by 2 bases and J by 0 bases, leaving 16 bases between them. This CDR3 is built from 17 residues. Germline V lookup: CDR1 ENHRY, CDR2 SYGVKD. This sequence joins TRBV10-3 and TRBJ2-5, with D unclear. The specimen was peripheral blood. This clonotype originated in an adult woman with stable Graves' hyperthyroidism. CDR3 sequence reads: CAISEIQQPLYQETQYF. The DNA of the CDR3 is TGTGCCATCAGTGAGATCCAGCAGCCCTTGTACCAAGAGACCCAGTACTTC.